A selection of T cell receptor beta chains follows, all from one sample in a study of Siglec-9 on CD8 T cells in melanoma. Using immunoSEQ multiplex PCR, the repertoire was profiled, and TCRdb retains in-frame clones only, with some absent. The table lists 25,000 to 30,000 clones, about 80% of them singletons. The sequenced sample consisted of Siglec-9- CD8+ T cells sorted from blood. The receptor set was obtained from a human donor in good health. Both conserved end residues are part of each CDR3. The D gene is left open where the match is weak. The size of a clone is reported for some rows only, either as once, few or many, or as a class for expanded clones.

TRBV5-1	TRBJ2-7	TRBD1	-	CASSLTPGQELPYEQYF	TGCGCCAGCAGCTTGACCCCAGGACAGGAGCTTCCCTACGAGCAGTACTTC
TRBV6-1	TRBJ1-5	TRBD1	-	CASSAGQGYQPQHF	TGTGCCAGCAGTGCGGGACAGGGATATCAGCCCCAGCATTTT
TRBV28	TRBJ1-5	-	few	CASGGLGGQPQHF	TGTGCCAGCGGGGGACTGGGGGGACAGCCCCAGCATTTT
TRBV6-5	TRBJ2-2	-	-	CASSYSRTATGELFF	TGTGCCAGCAGTTACTCGAGGACGGCTACCGGGGAGCTGTTTTTT
TRBV27	TRBJ1-2	-	-	CASSLSPGTNYGYTF	TGTGCCAGCAGTTTATCGCCAGGGACTAACTATGGCTACACCTTC
TRBV18	TRBJ1-1	TRBD1	-	CASSPDRGTEAFF	TGTGCCAGCTCACCGGACAGGGGAACTGAAGCTTTCTTT
TRBV28	TRBJ1-1	TRBD1	-	CASSLRGRGNTEAFF	TGTGCCAGCAGTTTAAGGGGGCGCGGGAACACTGAAGCTTTCTTT
TRBV5-8	TRBJ2-5	TRBD1	-	CASSLDVTGQETQYF	TGTGCCAGCAGCTTGGATGTGACAGGGCAAGAGACCCAGTACTTC
TRBV10-3	TRBJ1-5	-	-	CAISESEDPSNQPQHF	TGTGCCATCAGTGAGTCAGAGGACCCTAGCAATCAGCCCCAGCATTTT
TRBV27	TRBJ2-5	TRBD2	-	CASSFSGDSYQETQYF	TGTGCCAGCAGTTTTAGCGGGGACTCGTACCAAGAGACCCAGTACTTC
TRBV11-2	TRBJ2-1	TRBD2	-	CASSWTSGGDILGNEQFF	TGTGCCAGCAGCTGGACTAGCGGGGGCGATATCTTAGGCAATGAGCAGTTCTTC
TRBV19	TRBJ1-1	TRBD1	-	CASSIFRDRTSNRAFF	TGTGCCAGTAGTATATTCAGGGACAGGACTTCGAATCGAGCTTTCTTT
TRBV27	TRBJ2-3	-	-	CASSDTDTQYF	TGTGCCAGCAGCGACACAGATACGCAGTATTTT
TRBV6-5	TRBJ1-1	TRBD1	-	CASTQTGGPEAFF	TGTGCCAGCACCCAGACAGGGGGCCCTGAAGCTTTCTTT
TRBV27	TRBJ1-1	-	-	CASGSPEAFF	TGTGCCAGCGGATCCCCTGAAGCTTTCTTT
TRBV27	TRBJ2-3	TRBD1	-	CASTHRWVDQGARTDTQYF	TGTGCCAGCACGCACCGTTGGGTTGACCAGGGGGCCCGCACAGATACGCAGTATTTT
TRBV6-5	TRBJ2-1	TRBD2	-	CASSRVLAHYNEQFF	TGTGCCAGCAGTAGGGTACTAGCGCACTACAATGAGCAGTTCTTC
TRBV7-9	TRBJ1-2	-	-	CASSAGGYGYTF	TGTGCCAGCAGCGCGGGGGGCTATGGCTACACCTTC
TRBV5-6	TRBJ2-2	-	-	CASSLLGELFF	TGTGCCAGCAGCTTATTGGGGGAGCTGTTTTTT
TRBV10-3	TRBJ2-7	-	-	CAIGPGDYEQYF	TGTGCCATCGGGCCGGGAGACTACGAGCAGTACTTC
TRBV5-1	TRBJ1-3	-	-	CASSLVFPASGNTIYF	TGCGCCAGCAGCTTGGTCTTTCCGGCCTCTGGAAACACCATATATTTT
TRBV7-6	TRBJ2-3	TRBD2	once	CASSLRRTSGGVSTDTQYF	TGTGCCAGCAGCTTAAGACGGACTAGCGGGGGGGTGAGCACAGATACGCAGTATTTT
TRBV9	TRBJ2-1	-	-	CASSFQDSYNEQFF	TGTGCCAGCAGCTTCCAGGACAGTTACAATGAGCAGTTCTTC
TRBV13	TRBJ2-2	-	-	CASSLGLGRPPNTGELFF	TGTGCCAGCAGCTTAGGTCTCGGGCGGCCCCCGAACACCGGGGAGCTGTTTTTT
TRBV10-3	TRBJ1-3	-	-	CAIRDNLEGGTIPASGNTIYF	TGTGCCATCAGAGACAATTTAGAGGGGGGGACAATCCCCGCCTCTGGAAACACCATATATTTT
TRBV14	TRBJ1-3	TRBD1	-	CASSRDRETGNTIYF	TGTGCCAGCAGTCGGGACAGGGAAACTGGAAACACCATATATTTT
TRBV29-1	TRBJ1-2	-	few	CSVDLGRDGYTF	TGCAGCGTTGATCTGGGTAGGGATGGCTACACCTTC
TRBV6-4	TRBJ2-2	-	-	CASSDRAENTGELFF	TGTGCCAGCAGTGACAGGGCAGAAAACACCGGGGAGCTGTTTTTT
TRBV13	TRBJ2-3	TRBD2	once	CASSLGASGTDTQYF	TGTGCCAGCAGCTTAGGGGCTAGCGGAACAGATACGCAGTATTTT
TRBV9	TRBJ2-1	-	-	CASSLFGTDVDEQFF	TGTGCCAGCAGCTTGTTCGGGACTGACGTCGATGAGCAGTTCTTC
TRBV5-1	TRBJ2-1	-	-	CASSRSGSLGDEQFF	TGCGCCAGCAGCCGGTCCGGGTCCCTAGGGGATGAGCAGTTCTTC
TRBV13	TRBJ1-1	-	-	CASSLPIAQNMNTEAFF	TGTGCCAGCAGCTTACCCATAGCCCAGAACATGAACACTGAAGCTTTCTTT
TRBV19	TRBJ2-7	-	few	CASSTAREQYF	TGTGCCAGTAGTACGGCAAGGGAGCAGTACTTC
TRBV6-5	TRBJ1-5	-	-	CASSYSIDSGPKHF	TGTGCCAGCAGTTACTCGATAGATTCGGGACCTAAGCATTTT
TRBV7-7	TRBJ2-3	-	-	CASSLEASTDTQYF	TGTGCCAGCAGCTTAGAAGCCAGCACAGATACGCAGTATTTT
TRBV18	TRBJ2-7	-	-	CASSPAYEQYF	TGTGCCAGCTCACCCGCCTACGAGCAGTACTTC
TRBV28	TRBJ2-1	-	-	CASTSPTYNEQFF	TGTGCCAGCACTTCACCGACCTACAATGAGCAGTTCTTC
TRBV20-1	TRBJ1-1	-	-	CSAIVGTEAFF	TGCAGTGCTATCGTTGGCACTGAAGCTTTCTTT
TRBV5-1	TRBJ1-1	-	-	CASSFEGSDTEAFF	TGCGCCAGCAGCTTCGAAGGTTCAGACACTGAAGCTTTCTTT
TRBV9	TRBJ2-3	-	-	CASSVGGGTSTDTQYF	TGTGCCAGCAGCGTAGGAGGTGGCACTAGCACAGATACGCAGTATTTT
TRBV5-1	TRBJ1-1	-	-	CASSLGILDEAFF	TGCGCCAGCAGCTTGGGAATATTAGATGAAGCTTTCTTT
TRBV6-1	TRBJ1-2	-	-	CASSEVGDGYTF	TGTGCCAGCAGTGAAGTCGGGGATGGCTACACCTTC
TRBV27	TRBJ2-2	TRBD1	-	CASSRRQGPGELFF	TGTGCCAGCAGTCGCCGACAGGGGCCCGGGGAGCTGTTTTTT